Presented here are 16 T cell receptor beta chains from one specimen sequenced in a study of T-cell reconstitution after alpha-beta-depleted transplantation in children. During its preparation, the TCRbeta library received unique molecular identifiers. TCRdb called the PCR reads again in MiXCR, with one record for every CDR3 protein. The sample has some 220,000 distinct CDR3 sequences, 11% seen once. The material sequenced was PBMCs, taken before TCRalphabeta/CD19-depleted stem cell transplant. The receptors were gathered from a child less than two years old with acute myeloid leukemia, due to receive a stem cell transplant.

This clonotype was seen ten or more times. V gene TRBV7-8 combines with J gene TRBJ2-7; 11 bases match TRBD2. V dropped 6 bases and J dropped 1; count of bases not matched to a gene: 5. Germline V gene data show CDR1 as SGHVS and CDR2 as FQNEAQ. The CDR3 covers 15 residues. CDR3 bases: TGTGCCAGCAGAACCGGGACTAGCGGATCCTACGAGCAGTACTTC. Translation gives CASRTGTSGSYEQYF.

This clonotype was counted ten times or more. This chain links TRBV24-1 with TRBJ2-1; D not resolved. The CDR3 extends over 14 amino acids. From germline, CDR1 is KGHDR and CDR2 SFDVKD. Trimming pared 3 bases from V and 3 bases from J, leaving 8 bases between. This chain's CDR3 is CATSDGTNYNEQFF. The DNA for the CDR3 is TGTGCCACCAGTGATGGTACGAACTACAATGAGCAGTTCTTC.

This clonotype was recorded at least ten times. The rearrangement uses TRBV4-1 and TRBJ2-5; D remains unclear. V was cut by 2 bases and J by 5 bases, with 3 bases left in between. The germline V gene has CDR1 MGHRA and CDR2 YSYEKL. This CDR3 comprises 11 residues. Here the CDR3 DNA reads TGCGCCAGCAGCCAAATGGAGACCCAGTACTTC. It specifies CASSQMETQYF.

Many counts were recorded for this clonotype. This sequence joins TRBV7-9 and TRBJ2-3, with 14 bases that match TRBD2. Germline CDR1 is SEHNR and CDR2 is FQNEAQ (reference sequence). Losses at the gene ends were 5 bases for V and 6 bases for J; bases not matched to a gene: 10. This CDR3 spans 17 amino acids. The CDR3 region is CASSGLAGGRSSDTQYF. The CDR3 nucleotides read TGTGCCAGCAGCGGACTAGCGGGAGGCCGCTCGTCTGATACGCAGTATTTT.

This clonotype was detected many times. The V and J genes are TRBV20-1 and TRBJ2-7, with D perhaps TRBD2 (6 bases). Germline CDR1 is DFQATT and CDR2 is SNEGSKA (reference sequence). Trimming took off 2 bases at V and 2 bases at J, with 13 bases between the two ends. CDR3 length: 14 residues. The CDR3 bases are TGCAGTGCTAGATTAGGACGGGGGACCTACGAGCAGTACTTC. The encoded protein is CSARLGRGTYEQYF.

This clonotype was found a few times. This chain connects TRBV19 to TRBJ2-7; TRBD1 might be the D (5 bases). CDR3 size: 14 residues. Germline CDR1 is LNHDA and CDR2 is SQIVND (reference sequence). V lost 6 bases and J 0 bases, leaving 12 bases between the germline ends. DNA of the CDR3: TGTGCCAGTAGAACCTCGGACAACTCCTACGAGCAGTACTTC. Its protein product is CASRTSDNSYEQYF.

This clonotype was picked up a small number of times. The chain is built from TRBV28 and TRBJ1-1; perhaps TRBD1 as D (6 bases). Trimming left V 8 bases short and J 3 bases short, with 16 bases between. Germline CDR1 reads MDHEN; CDR2 reads SYDVKM. The CDR3 spans 14 residues. DNA for the CDR3: TGTGCCAGCCGGGATGGGGGCGACCACACTGAAGCTTTCTTT. Protein: CASRDGGDHTEAFF.

This clonotype was observed many times. The chain couples TRBV5-1 to TRBJ1-1; TRBD1 agrees at 7 bases. The junction had 12 bases not matched to a gene; V was cut back by 3 bases and J by 4 bases. The germline gives CDR1 SGHRS, CDR2 YFSETQ. This CDR3 is built from 16 residues. CDR3 in DNA: TGCGCCAGCAGCTCCTCTCCCACAGGGGTGAGCACTGAAGCTTTCTTT. Its protein is CASSSSPTGVSTEAFF.

This clonotype was recorded at least ten times. The chain joins TRBV20-1 to TRBJ2-7; TRBD1 is a possible D gene (5 bases). There are 11 residues in the CDR3. CDR1 and CDR2 (germline): DFQATT, SNEGSKA (reference sequence). Here the CDR3 DNA reads TGCAGGGCAGGGTTTTTCGGCGAGCAGTACTTC. Translating gives CRAGFFGEQYF.

There are a few counts of this clonotype. The rearrangement joins TRBV2 to TRBJ2-5; no firm D call. This CDR3 is 11 amino acids long. Germline CDR1 is SNHLY and CDR2 is FYNNEI. Trimming cost V 2 bases and J 5 bases, with 3 bases left between them. The CDR3 is CASSESETQYF. The CDR3, as DNA: TGTGCCAGCAGTGAATCGGAGACCCAGTACTTC.

This clonotype was counted many times. The CDR3 reads CATSRDLATDTQYF. CDR3 DNA: TGTGCCACCAGCAGAGATTTGGCCACAGATACGCAGTATTTT. The chain is built from TRBV15 and TRBJ2-3; D is undetermined. The CDR3 spans 14 residues. Trimming stripped 0 bases from V and 2 bases from J, with 6 bases between. Per germline, CDR1 LNHNV and CDR2 YYDKDF (reference sequence).

There are many counts of this clonotype. The V gene is TRBV5-1, the J gene TRBJ2-5; 8 bases agree with TRBD2. The junction had 8 bases not matched to a gene; V was cut back by 6 bases and J by 4 bases. The germline CDR1 and CDR2 sequences are SGHRS and YFSETQ. This CDR3 has 14 residues. The CDR3 spells CASNDGRAGETQYF. The CDR3 bases are TGCGCCAGCAATGACGGGAGGGCCGGAGAGACCCAGTACTTC.

This clonotype was seen ten or more times. The chain is built from TRBV3-1 and TRBJ2-7; 9 bases match TRBD2. CDR1 LGHDT and CDR2 YNNKEL come from the germline V gene (reference sequence). V shed 1 base and J 1 base; nucleotides not matched to a gene: 8. This CDR3 region has 17 residues. The CDR3 sequence: CASSQGLAGMLSYEQYF. In DNA form, the CDR3 reads TGTGCCAGCAGCCAAGGGCTAGCGGGAATGTTATCCTACGAGCAGTACTTC.

This clonotype was observed a handful of times. The J gene is TRBJ1-6, the V gene TRBV5-1, with 12 positions matching TRBD1. CDR1 is SGHRS, CDR2 YFSETQ, per germline. The CDR3 consists of 16 residues. V shed 4 bases, J shed 8 bases, and the junction held 7 bases outside the gene matches. In nucleotides, the CDR3 is TGCGCCAGCAGCCTGGGACAGGGGGCGCGATATTCACCCCTCCACTTT. Protein: CASSLGQGARYSPLHF.

This clonotype was counted at least ten times. This rearrangement joins TRBV27 to TRBJ2-3, with D unresolved. V was cut by 6 bases and J by 4 bases, with 17 bases left in between. Looked up from germline, CDR1 is MNHEY and CDR2 is SMNVEV (reference sequence). The CDR3 has 15 amino acids. DNA of the CDR3: TGTGCCAGCAGAAGAGAGGACCTTCAGGCAGATACGCAGTATTTT. Its protein is CASRREDLQADTQYF.

The CDR3 loop reads CASSIGAGTYEQYF. CDR3 bases: TGTGCCAGCAGCATCGGGGCAGGGACCTACGAGCAGTACTTC. The V and J genes are TRBV12-3 or TRBV12-4 and TRBJ2-7; D tentatively fits TRBD1 or TRBD2 (5 bases each). The ends were cut back, 6 bases at V and 2 bases at J, with 14 bases in the middle. The CDR3 is 14 amino acids.